Each of the 15 T cell receptor beta chains below was sequenced from the same sample in a study of tumor-infiltrating lymphocytes in primary liver carcinoma. With around 490 ng total RNA as template and a constant-region primer, TCR beta cDNA was made. ARM-PCR, slightly modified, supplied the TCR beta libraries through three nested multiplex PCR rounds. Rounds one and two of PCR, each of roughly 10 cycles, were primed with TRBV1-TRBV30 forward primers and a C-beta reverse primer. TCRdb fed the multiplex PCR reads into MiXCR, producing one record per CDR3 protein. This sample has 250,000 to 350,000 distinct CDR3 sequences, with about three fifths found just once. Researchers drew blood RNA from unsorted whole blood and extracted germline DNA as well. The sample taken for sequencing was peripheral blood. The receptor set was obtained from a woman in her thirties with primary liver carcinoma and hepatitis B virus infection.

For the CDR3, the DNA is TGTGCCAGCAGCTCAGGCAAGGCGAGGGCCGGTACGCAGTATTTT. It codes for CASSSGKARAGTQYF. The chain employs TRBV13 and TRBJ2-3; the D gene is possibly TRBD2 (5 bases). With 4 bases removed from V and 8 bases from J, the gap between germline ends came to 19 bases. The CDR3 extends over 15 amino acids. Germline V gene sequence: CDR1 PRHDT, CDR2 FYEKMQ (reference sequence).

About this clonotype: A single base separates this from a much larger clone, so it may be a read error. The J gene is TRBJ2-1, the V gene TRBV12-3 or TRBV12-4, with 7 bases identical to TRBD1. The CDR3 runs to 14 residues. Germline trimming cut 8 bases from V and 6 bases from J; bases unmatched to any gene: 10. The chain's CDR3 is CASGQTGTTNEQFF. CDR3 DNA: TGTGCCAGCGGTCAGACAGGGACCACCAATGAGCAGTTCTTC.

V and J are TRBV7-9 and TRBJ2-3; a possible D gene is TRBD1 (6 bases). V was pared by 1 base and J by 3 bases, with 8 bases between. CDR3 length equals 14 residues. Germline assignment: CDR1 SEHNR and CDR2 FQNEAQ (reference sequence). The CDR3: CASSLVGQTDTQYF. For the CDR3, the DNA is TGTGCCAGCAGCTTAGTGGGACAAACAGATACGCAGTATTTT. Full variable domain (rest looked up from reference TRBV7-9 and TRBJ2-3): DTGVSQNPRHKITKRGQNVTFRCDPISEHNRLYWYRQTLGQGPEFLTYFQNEAQLEKSRLLSDRFSAERPKGSFSTLEIQRTEQGDSAMYLCASSLVGQTDTQYFGPGTRLTVL.

A remark on this clonotype: One junction end does not reproduce the germline sequence, and a read error may be involved. The V gene is TRBV11-3, the J gene TRBJ2-5; no clear D gene. The germline V gene encodes CDR1 SGHNT and CDR2 YENEEA. The CDR3 is 13 amino acids. CDR3 residues: CASSLSKKETQYF. DNA for the CDR3: TGTGCTAGCAGCTTAAGCAAGAAAGAGACCCAGTACTTC. The entire variable domain, with the rest obtained from reference TRBV11-3 and TRBJ2-5, is as follows: EAGVVQSPRYKIIEKKQPVAFWCNPISGHNTLYWYLQNLGQGPELLIRYENEEAVDDSQLPKDRFSAERLKGVDSTLKIQPAELGDSAVYLCASSLSKKETQYFGPGTRLLVL.

The V and J genes are TRBV4-3 and TRBJ1-2; TRBD1 might be the D (5 bases). Germline CDR1 LGHNA, CDR2 YSLEER. CDR3 size: 16 residues. The V end was cut by 0 bases, the J end by 8 bases, with 19 bases between. The chain's CDR3 is CASSQDRAGDALGYTF. For the CDR3, the DNA is TGCGCCAGCAGCCAAGATAGAGCGGGGGACGCATTGGGCTACACCTTC.

The chain's CDR3 is CASSPGQGTTNSYNSPLHF. CDR3 bases: TGTGCCAGCAGTCCCGGACAGGGGACGACTAACTCCTATAATTCACCCCTCCACTTT. The V call is TRBV12-3 or TRBV12-4, the J call TRBJ1-6, with 9 bases that match TRBD1. The CDR3 sequence is 19 residues long. V gave up 5 bases and J gave up 0 bases; unmatched junction bases: 11.

The chain employs TRBV7-8 and TRBJ2-1; TRBD2 agrees at 12 bases. This CDR3 spans 16 amino acids. Germline V gene sequence: CDR1 SGHVS, CDR2 FQNEAQ. With 5 bases clipped from V and 9 bases from J, the junction kept 11 bases outside the gene matches. Here the CDR3 DNA reads TGTGCCAGCAGCGCCCGACTAGCGGGAGAGTTTGTTGAGCAGTTCTTC. Residues: CASSARLAGEFVEQFF.

Of note for this clonotype: At one end the junction does not follow the germline gene, possibly because of a read error. V and J are TRBV4-1 and TRBJ2-7, with D possibly matching TRBD2 (6 bases). In germline, CDR1 is MGHRA, CDR2 YSYEKL. The length of the CDR3 is 15 residues. As DNA, the CDR3 is TGCGGCAGCAGCCAAGATAAGGCACTAGCCATGGCGCAGTACTTC. This translates into CGSSQDKALAMAQYF.

This chain links TRBV24-1 with TRBJ2-2, with D possibly TRBD1 on 5 matching bases. This CDR3 is built from 16 residues. Trimming shortened V by 10 bases and J by 2 bases, and 19 bases separated the two germline ends. Germline values: CDR1 KGHDR, CDR2 SFDVKD. The CDR3 region has the DNA TGTGCCACGAGTAGTACCGACAGACCCAACACCGGGGAGCTGTTTTTT. Translated: CATSSTDRPNTGELFF.

This clonotype was found once. One base away lies a much larger clone, so this may be a sequencing read error. The chain joins TRBV7-9 to TRBJ2-7, with no clear D. CDR3 length: 14 amino acids. CDR1 SEHNR and CDR2 FQNEAQ come from the germline V gene (reference sequence). The CDR3: CASSGFPGTYERYF. DNA of the CDR3: TGTGCCAGCAGCGGATTCCCCGGTACCTACGAGCGGTACTTC. The whole variable domain, remainder taken from reference TRBV7-9 and TRBJ2-7, is DTGVSQNPRHKITKRGQNVTFRCDPISEHNRLYWYRQTLGQGPEFLTYFQNEAQLEKSRLLSDRFSAERPKGSFSTLEIQRTEQGDSAMYLCASSGFPGTYERYFGPGTRLTVT.

In regard to this clonotype: One junction end disagrees with the germline gene, perhaps due to a read error. The genes are TRBV6-2 or TRBV6-3 and TRBJ2-7; 8 positions agree with TRBD2. The CDR3 runs to 15 residues. Germline CDR1 is MNHEY and CDR2 is SVGEGT. CDR3 residues: CACSSPGTSVSEQYF. The CDR3 DNA follows: TGTGCCTGCAGTTCGCCCGGGACTAGTGTCTCCGAGCAGTACTTC.

As concerns this clonotype: One end of the junction does not line up with germline, which may come from a read error. V gene TRBV11-3 combines with J gene TRBJ1-1, with unresolved D. This CDR3 has 14 amino acids. Germline V gene sequence: CDR1 SGHNT, CDR2 YENEEA. The CDR3 region is CASSLDGLNTEAYF. CDR3 sequence (DNA): TGTGCCAGCAGCCTGGACGGCCTGAACACTGAAGCTTACTTT.

This clonotype has just one count. A read error may be the cause here, since a much bigger clone is one base away. CDR3 sequence: CASSLQVSGQPQRF. DNA of the CDR3: TGTGCCAGCAGCTTACAGGTCTCGGGGCAGCCCCAGCGTTTT. The rearrangement joins TRBV6-6 to TRBJ1-5; D might be TRBD1 (5 bases). CDR1 and CDR2 (germline): MNHNY, SVGAGI (reference sequence). The CDR3 contains 14 residues.

As concerns this clonotype: An end of the junction does not agree with germline; a read error may underlie this. The chain joins TRBV11-2 to TRBJ2-1; D possibly corresponds to TRBD2 (6 bases). Germline CDR1 SGHAT, CDR2 FQNNGV. The CDR3 loop spans 15 amino acids. The CDR3 DNA reads as TGTGCCGGGAAGCCGTTGGGGGGAGAACAAAATGAGCGGCTCTTC. This gives the protein CAGKPLGGEQNERLF.

As concerns this clonotype: Compared with germline, one end of the junction differs, possibly owing to a read error. The chain carries TRBV2 and TRBJ2-7; tentatively, D is TRBD1 or TRBD2 (6 bases each). The CDR3 is 13 residues long. Looked up from germline, CDR1 is SNHLY and CDR2 is FYNNEI. The CDR3 spells CASNQQGLYGQYF. The CDR3 nucleotides read TGTGCCAGCAACCAACAGGGACTCTACGGGCAGTACTTC.